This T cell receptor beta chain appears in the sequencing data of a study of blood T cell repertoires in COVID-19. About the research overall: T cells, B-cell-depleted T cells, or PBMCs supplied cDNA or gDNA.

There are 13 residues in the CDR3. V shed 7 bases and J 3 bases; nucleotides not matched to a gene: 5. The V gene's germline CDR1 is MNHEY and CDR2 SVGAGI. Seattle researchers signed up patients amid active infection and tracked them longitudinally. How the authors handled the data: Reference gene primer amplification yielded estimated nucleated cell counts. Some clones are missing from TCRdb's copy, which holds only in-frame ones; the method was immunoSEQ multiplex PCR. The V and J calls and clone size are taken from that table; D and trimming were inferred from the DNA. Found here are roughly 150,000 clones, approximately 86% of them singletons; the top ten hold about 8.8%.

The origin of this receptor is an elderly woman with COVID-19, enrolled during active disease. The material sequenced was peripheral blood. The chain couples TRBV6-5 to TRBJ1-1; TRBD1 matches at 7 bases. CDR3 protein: CASNAGGYTEAFF. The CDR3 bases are TGTGCCAGCAATGCAGGGGGTTACACTGAAGCTTTCTTT.